This T cell receptor beta chain was retrieved from a study of OX40 agonist ivuxolimab in advanced cancers. Study information: Each patient was given ivuxolimab into a vein every 2 weeks, at 0.01 to 10 mg/kg. Patients with hepatocellular carcinoma, melanoma, renal cell or head and neck cancer made up the dose-escalation patients.

Produced via immunoSEQ multiplex PCR; TCRdb's table is partial and in-frame only. This table has about 68,000 clones, roughly four fifths appearing once. V lost 6 bases and J 3 bases, leaving 17 bases between the germline ends. The CDR3 consists of 15 residues. In germline, CDR1 is LNHDA, CDR2 SQIVND (reference sequence). The receptor comes from an adult with an advanced solid tumor such as melanoma, head and neck, liver or kidney cancer. This sample comprised CD4+ or CD8+ T cells sorted from blood, obtained in a trial of the OX40 agonist ivuxolimab. The gene calls are TRBV19 and TRBJ1-1; TRBD1 might be the D (6 bases). The CDR3: CASRLGQGRYTEAFF. In DNA, the CDR3 is TGTGCCAGTAGATTGGGGCAGGGGAGGTACACTGAAGCTTTCTTT.